The clone carrying this T cell receptor beta chain was observed a single time. Its target is unknown. The data originate from a study of cytomegalovirus exposure and HLA in healthy donors. Germline V gene lookup returns CDR1 WNHNN and CDR2 SYGVQD (reference sequence). This CDR3 has 14 amino acids. J was trimmed by 8 bases and V by 4 bases; bases with no gene match: 5. Study-wide results and limits: Later analysis demonstrated an association between a missense DCLRE1C variant and TCR beta V- and J-gene trimming. Cytomegalovirus-associated TCR beta chains were listed, numbering 150 to 200. Across donors, most TCRs were seen rarely, yet some public ones were widespread.

The PCR contained 60 Vbeta and 13 Jbeta primers. Some clones are missing from TCRdb's copy, which holds only in-frame ones; the method was immunoSEQ multiplex PCR. Of tens of thousands of clones detected, roughly 80% appear once; the ten largest clones hold over 2%. Healthy bone marrow donors made up the cohort. This TCR was recovered from a man aged 35 to 55 in good health and CMV-seronegative. Sample: PBMCs. The chain carries TRBV10-1 and TRBJ2-1, with TRBD1 matching 10 bases. In nucleotides, the CDR3 is TGCGCCAGCAGTGTCGACAGGGGGCACGATGAGCAGTTCTTC. This codes for CASSVDRGHDEQFF.